These T cell receptor beta chains were read from a single sample in a study of blood T cell repertoires in COVID-19. Profiled with immunoSEQ multiplex PCR; TCRdb holds only in-frame clones, not every one. Among 110,000 or so clones listed, approximately 71% were seen once. The sample consisted of peripheral blood. The source is a human donor in a cohort sampled during active COVID-19. Each CDR3 is given with its conserved first and last residue. The D gene is left open where the match is weak. Clone size is stated in some rows and not others, as once, few, many or a class when expanded.

d_gene,abundance,v_gene,j_gene,CDR3aa,CDR3nt
TRBD2,.,TRBV6-1,TRBJ2-7,CASSELAGGTYEQYF,TGTGCCAGCAGTGAACTAGCGGGGGGCACCTACGAGCAGTACTTC
TRBD1,few,TRBV4-1,TRBJ2-1,CASSQREAGGNEQFF,TGCGCCAGCAGCCAAAGAGAGGCAGGGGGCAATGAGCAGTTCTTC
.,.,TRBV27,TRBJ2-1,CASSPRLSSYNEQFF,TGTGCCAGCAGCCCCAGGCTGAGCTCCTACAATGAGCAGTTCTTC
TRBD1,once,TRBV6-5,TRBJ2-7,CASSYGTGLEGEQYF,TGTGCCAGCAGTTACGGGACAGGGTTGGAAGGCGAGCAGTACTTC
TRBD1,.,TRBV5-1,TRBJ2-3,CASHRGPTDTQYF,TGCGCCAGCCACAGGGGGCCCACAGATACGCAGTATTTT
TRBD1,.,TRBV29-1,TRBJ2-2,CSVQGAPNTGELFF,TGCAGCGTTCAGGGGGCTCCGAACACCGGGGAGCTGTTTTTT
TRBD1,.,TRBV7-9,TRBJ2-7,CASSSSLTGTGWYEQYF,TGTGCCAGCAGCTCGAGCCTTACCGGGACAGGGTGGTACGAGCAGTACTTC
.,.,TRBV16,TRBJ2-6,CASSQWGGLDSGANVLTF,TGTGCCAGCAGCCAATGGGGGGGCCTTGACTCTGGGGCCAACGTCCTGACTTTC
.,.,TRBV14,TRBJ2-7,CASSQVRGPYEQYF,TGTGCCAGCAGCCAAGTAAGGGGTCCCTACGAGCAGTACTTC
TRBD1,.,TRBV7-9,TRBJ1-4,CASSGQQGWKLFF,TGTGCCAGCAGCGGACAACAGGGGTGGAAACTGTTTTTT
TRBD1,.,TRBV5-6,TRBJ2-7,CASSGDRGRSYEQYF,TGTGCCAGCAGCGGTGACAGGGGGCGATCCTACGAGCAGTACTTC
.,few,TRBV6-2/TRBV6-3,TRBJ1-1,CASSSMTANTEAFF,TGTGCCAGCAGTTCCATGACAGCGAACACTGAAGCTTTCTTT
TRBD1,.,TRBV28,TRBJ2-7,CASSPGTGDGQYF,TGTGCCAGCAGTCCAGGGACAGGGGATGGGCAGTACTTC
TRBD2,once,TRBV27,TRBJ2-3,CASSLGGVSTDTQYF,TGTGCCAGCAGTTTGGGGGGGGTTAGCACAGATACGCAGTATTTT
.,.,TRBV24-1,TRBJ1-4,CATSDSDGEKLFF,TGTGCCACTTCCGACAGCGACGGTGAAAAACTGTTTTTT
.,.,TRBV7-9,TRBJ1-4,CASSLVSSLSGEKLFF,TGTGCCAGCAGCTTAGTTAGTTCCCTGAGCGGAGAAAAACTGTTTTTT
TRBD1,.,TRBV28,TRBJ2-5,CASSPRLRQGRWGTQYF,TGTGCCAGCAGTCCTCGCCTCAGACAGGGAAGATGGGGGACCCAGTACTTC
.,.,TRBV6-5,TRBJ2-6,CASAKPESGANVLTF,TGTGCCAGTGCTAAGCCGGAGTCTGGGGCCAACGTCCTGACTTTC
.,.,TRBV28,TRBJ2-7,CASSPPGLVFRDEQYF,TGTGCCAGCAGCCCCCCGGGACTCGTGTTCAGGGACGAGCAGTACTTC
.,once,TRBV5-1,TRBJ1-5,CASSGKGPGSNQPQHF,TGCGCCAGCAGCGGCAAGGGGCCTGGGAGCAATCAGCCCCAGCATTTT
TRBD1,once,TRBV6-5,TRBJ2-7,CASSYFPRDRAYEQYF,TGTGCCAGCAGTTACTTTCCCCGGGACAGAGCCTACGAGCAGTACTTC
.,.,TRBV27,TRBJ1-1,CASSWTVNTEAFF,TGTGCCAGCAGCTGGACAGTGAACACTGAAGCTTTCTTT
TRBD1,.,TRBV29-1,TRBJ1-4,CSATGVDEKLFF,TGCAGCGCAACAGGGGTAGATGAAAAACTGTTTTTT
.,.,TRBV7-9,TRBJ1-1,CASSPAGGNTEAFF,TGTGCCAGCAGCCCAGCGGGCGGGAACACTGAAGCTTTCTTT
.,.,TRBV7-2,TRBJ1-1,CASSLGVGGNTEAFF,TGTGCCAGCAGCTTAGGGGTCGGGGGGAACACTGAAGCTTTCTTT
.,once,TRBV7-9,TRBJ2-3,CASSLGGQTGADTQYF,TGTGCCAGCAGCTTAGGAGGACAAACTGGGGCAGATACGCAGTATTTT
TRBD1,.,TRBV9,TRBJ2-7,CASSPRDSLYEQYF,TGTGCCAGCAGCCCCCGGGACAGCCTTTACGAGCAGTACTTC
TRBD1,.,TRBV11-3,TRBJ2-7,CASSNRDRGPYEQYF,TGTGCCAGCAGCAACCGGGACAGGGGGCCCTACGAGCAGTACTTC
TRBD1,.,TRBV29-1,TRBJ1-1,CSVQQGGTEAFF,TGCAGCGTCCAACAGGGGGGCACTGAAGCTTTCTTT
TRBD1,.,TRBV24-1,TRBJ2-7,CATSEGTGGNEQYF,TGTGCCACCAGTGAGGGGACAGGGGGCAACGAGCAGTACTTC
.,.,TRBV7-9,TRBJ1-1,CASSATDQGTEAFF,TGTGCCAGCAGCGCAACTGACCAGGGAACTGAAGCTTTCTTT
.,.,TRBV7-6,TRBJ2-1,CASSFGGSYNEQFF,TGTGCCAGCAGCTTCGGGGGTTCTTACAATGAGCAGTTCTTC
TRBD1,.,TRBV4-1,TRBJ1-4,CASSQDEDAQGADEKLFF,TGCGCCAGCAGCCAAGATGAAGATGCCCAGGGGGCGGATGAAAAACTGTTTTTT
.,.,TRBV27,TRBJ1-2,CASSLGGSSGYTF,TGTGCCAGCAGTTTAGGCGGATCGAGTGGCTACACCTTC
TRBD2,.,TRBV2,TRBJ2-7,CASSLGLAGTEQYF,TGTGCCAGCAGCCTTGGACTAGCGGGAACCGAGCAGTACTTC
TRBD1,.,TRBV2,TRBJ2-7,CASSPGGASYEQYF,TGTGCCAGCAGTCCAGGGGGCGCATCCTACGAGCAGTACTTC
TRBD2,.,TRBV4-1,TRBJ2-1,CASSQDPASGRFEQFF,TGCGCCAGCAGCCAAGATCCGGCTAGCGGGAGGTTTGAGCAGTTCTTC
TRBD2,.,TRBV7-9,TRBJ2-1,CASSVTVVAGNNEQFF,TGTGCCAGCAGCGTTACGGTGGTAGCGGGCAACAATGAGCAGTTCTTC
TRBD1,.,TRBV11-3,TRBJ1-1,CASSLGTGGLNTEAFF,TGTGCCAGCAGCCTCGGGACAGGGGGGTTGAACACTGAAGCTTTCTTT
TRBD1,few,TRBV7-9,TRBJ1-1,CASSLKGARDTEAFF,TGTGCCAGCAGCTTGAAGGGGGCGCGTGACACTGAAGCTTTCTTT
.,few,TRBV11-2,TRBJ1-1,CASSLVSGLQDTEAFF,TGTGCCAGCAGCTTAGTCTCAGGGCTCCAAGACACTGAAGCTTTCTTT
.,once,TRBV6-5,TRBJ1-1,CASTPGGTEAFF,TGTGCCAGCACCCCGGGGGGCACTGAAGCTTTCTTT
.,.,TRBV29-1,TRBJ1-2,CSVGLRGRGYTF,TGCAGCGTTGGACTTCGAGGTCGAGGCTACACCTTC
TRBD1,.,TRBV6-2/TRBV6-3,TRBJ1-2,CASSYFGGQSLYGYTF,TGTGCCAGCAGTTACTTTGGGGGACAGTCCCTCTATGGCTACACCTTC
TRBD2,.,TRBV3-1/TRBV3-2,TRBJ2-5,CASSQGTSGEETQYF,TGTGCCAGCAGCCAAGGGACTAGCGGAGAAGAGACCCAGTACTTC
.,few,TRBV2,TRBJ2-7,CASSEAEPSYEQYF,TGTGCCAGCAGTGAAGCCGAGCCTTCCTACGAGCAGTACTTC